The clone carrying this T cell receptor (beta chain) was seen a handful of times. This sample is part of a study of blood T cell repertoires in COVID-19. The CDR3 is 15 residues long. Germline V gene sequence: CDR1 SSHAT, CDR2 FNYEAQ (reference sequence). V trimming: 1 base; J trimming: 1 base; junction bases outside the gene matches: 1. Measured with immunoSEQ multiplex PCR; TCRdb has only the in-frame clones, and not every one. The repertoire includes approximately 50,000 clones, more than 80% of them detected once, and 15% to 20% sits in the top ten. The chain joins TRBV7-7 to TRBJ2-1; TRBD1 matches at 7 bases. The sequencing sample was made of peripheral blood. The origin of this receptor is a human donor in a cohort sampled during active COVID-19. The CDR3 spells CASSLGQGSYNEQFF. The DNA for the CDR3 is TGTGCCAGCAGCTTAGGACAGGGTTCCTACAATGAGCAGTTCTTC.